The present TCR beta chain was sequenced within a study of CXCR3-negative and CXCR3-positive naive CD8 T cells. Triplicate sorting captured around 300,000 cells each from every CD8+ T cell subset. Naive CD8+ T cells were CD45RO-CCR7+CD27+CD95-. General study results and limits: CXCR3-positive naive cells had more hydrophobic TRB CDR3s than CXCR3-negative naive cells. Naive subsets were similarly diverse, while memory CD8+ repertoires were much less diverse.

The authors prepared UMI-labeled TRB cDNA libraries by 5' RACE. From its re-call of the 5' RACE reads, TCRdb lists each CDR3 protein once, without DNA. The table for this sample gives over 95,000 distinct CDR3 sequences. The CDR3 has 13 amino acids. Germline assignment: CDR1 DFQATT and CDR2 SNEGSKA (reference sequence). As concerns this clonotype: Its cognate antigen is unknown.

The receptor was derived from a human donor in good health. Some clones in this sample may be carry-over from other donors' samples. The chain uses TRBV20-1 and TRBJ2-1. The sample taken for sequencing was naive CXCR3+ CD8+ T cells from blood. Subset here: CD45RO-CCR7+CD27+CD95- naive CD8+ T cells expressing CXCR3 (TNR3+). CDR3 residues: CSAIERVENEQFF.